Sequencing of this T cell receptor (beta chain) was carried out in a study of shared clonotypes between healthy human individuals. Sequencing was performed with immunoSEQ multiplex PCR; in TCRdb, only in-frame clones are kept and a portion is missing. There are more than 500,000 clones in the sample; roughly 96% occur only once, and over 0.1% lies in the top ten. Terminally differentiated effector memory CD45RA+ cells were excluded from the naive CD8 cells, which were CD45RO-negative and positively selected for CCR7. V lost 6 bases, J lost 0 bases, and 13 bases lay in between. Germline V gene data show CDR1 as MDHEN and CDR2 as SYDVKM. This CDR3 comprises 15 residues.

The sequence derives from a woman in her twenties or thirties in good health. The specimen was naive CD8+ T cells sorted from blood. The rearrangement links TRBV28 to TRBJ2-3, with D possibly being TRBD1 (6 bases). CDR3 sequence: CASSEYRESTDTQYF. The CDR3 nucleotides read TGTGCCAGCAGCGAATACAGGGAAAGCACAGATACGCAGTATTTT.